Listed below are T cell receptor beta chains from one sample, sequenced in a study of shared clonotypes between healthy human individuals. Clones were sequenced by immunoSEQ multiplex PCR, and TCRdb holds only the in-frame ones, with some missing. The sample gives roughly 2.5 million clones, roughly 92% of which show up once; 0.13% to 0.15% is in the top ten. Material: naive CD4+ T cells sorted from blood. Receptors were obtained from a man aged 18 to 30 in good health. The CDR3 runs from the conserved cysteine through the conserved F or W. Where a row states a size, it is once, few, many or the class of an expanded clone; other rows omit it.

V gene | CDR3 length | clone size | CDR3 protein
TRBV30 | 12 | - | CAWSVSDRAQYF
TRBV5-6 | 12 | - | CASSRASYEQYF
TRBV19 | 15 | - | CASSMVRNSNYGYTF
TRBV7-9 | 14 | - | CASSLGQGNQPQHF
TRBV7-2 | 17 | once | CASSLRVGGLEIPEQYF
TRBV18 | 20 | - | CASSPPYEGQGRVVGEKLFF
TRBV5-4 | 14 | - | CASSLTGGNTEAFF
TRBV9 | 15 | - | CASSVDRGTYNEQFF
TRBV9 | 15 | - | CASSQGQALNEKLFF
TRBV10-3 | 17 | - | CAISESGKVWSYNEQFF
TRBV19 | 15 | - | CASSPSSGMIYEQYF
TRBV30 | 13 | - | CAWSPSGANVLTF
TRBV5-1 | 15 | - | CASSLRTGVDYGYTF
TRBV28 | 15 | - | CASSPGSTSSYEQYF
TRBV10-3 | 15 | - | CATQKEGSGANVLTF
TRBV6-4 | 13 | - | CASSSTGHGGYTF
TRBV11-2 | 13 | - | CASNPRANSPLHF
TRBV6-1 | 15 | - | CASRRGVPYNSPLHF
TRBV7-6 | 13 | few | CASSLGGSQPQHF
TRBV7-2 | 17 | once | CASRFGVSTLMNTEAFF
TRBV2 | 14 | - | CASSATRNQETQYF
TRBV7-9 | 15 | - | CASSSSGPKSYEQYF
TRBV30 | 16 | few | CAWSVKFEGADTEAFF
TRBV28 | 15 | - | CASSPGRIGGDEQYF
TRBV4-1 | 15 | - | CASKLLGQGNYEQYF
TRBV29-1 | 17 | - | CSVGRATGALISYEQYF
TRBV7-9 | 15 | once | CASSYRQGEQEKLFF
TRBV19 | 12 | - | CASSIRDYGYTF
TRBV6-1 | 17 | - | CASSEAGGTASNQPQHF
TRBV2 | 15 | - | CASSDILASTDTQYF
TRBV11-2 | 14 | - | CASSEWDSSYEQYF
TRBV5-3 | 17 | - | CARSRGLAGGSVYEQYF
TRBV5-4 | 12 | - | CASSLGHNEQFF
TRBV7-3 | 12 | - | CASSGTGDTQYF
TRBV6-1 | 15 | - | CASEHLAGSVNEQFF
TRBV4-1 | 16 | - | CASSQGGTGGYNEQFF
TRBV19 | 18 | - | CASKGGSDRVKYNSPLHF
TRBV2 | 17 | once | CASSEALPGGRGETQYF
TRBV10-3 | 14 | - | CAISAGPMNTEAFF
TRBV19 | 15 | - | CASSITGQVIAEAFF
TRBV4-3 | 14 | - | CASSQEPRSNEQFF
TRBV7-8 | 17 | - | CASSLRDRGSSGNTIYF
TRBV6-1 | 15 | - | CASSEGDTSYQPQHF
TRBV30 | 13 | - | CAWSGGLVDTQYF
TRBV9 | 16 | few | CASSPRGQGANEKLFF
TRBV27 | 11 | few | CASSLGDTQYF
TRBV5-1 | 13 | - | CASSLEGAPEAFF
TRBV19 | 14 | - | CASSLKLGGTEAFF
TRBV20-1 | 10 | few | CSAIAGGYTF
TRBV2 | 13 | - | CAGTSGRADTQYF
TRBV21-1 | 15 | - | CASSTPGQGGYGYTF
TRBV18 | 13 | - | CASSPTGVNEQFF
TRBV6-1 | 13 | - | CASRETGVGGYTF
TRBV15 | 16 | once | CATSTRTGVNTGELFF
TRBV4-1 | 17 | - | CASSPPPGTGAYNEQFF
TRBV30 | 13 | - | CAWSVFPGAGQYF
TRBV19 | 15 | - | CASRHTSGGYNEQFF
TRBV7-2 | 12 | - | CASSSTPYEQYF